One and the same sample provided the 7 T cell receptor beta chains below, sequenced in a study of spatial heterogeneity in lung cancer. MiXCR was run by TCRdb on the 5' RACE reads, yielding one entry per CDR3 protein. The repertoire holds roughly 71,000 distinct CDR3 sequences, with less than 9.5% as singletons. Sample time point: blood at routine non-recurrence follow-up after resection. The sequences come from PBMCs, collected at follow-up. The receptors here all came from a female donor with early-stage non-small cell lung cancer.

The chain is built from TRBV11-2 and TRBJ2-1, with 8 positions matching TRBD2. Germline CDR1 SGHAT, CDR2 FQNNGV. The CDR3 has 16 residues. V shed 5 bases and J 8 bases; nucleotides not matched to a gene: 14. The CDR3 protein is CASSNGLAGAGDEQFF. As DNA, the CDR3 is TGTGCCAGCAGCAATGGACTAGCCGGAGCGGGCGATGAGCAGTTCTTC.

This clonotype was detected many times. The chain employs TRBV7-9 and TRBJ1-2; D might be TRBD1 (6 bases). The CDR3 consists of 17 residues. With 4 bases removed from V and 3 bases from J, the gap between germline ends came to 21 bases. In germline, CDR1 is SEHNR, CDR2 FQNEAQ (reference sequence). The CDR3 DNA follows: TGTGCCAGCAGCTACCCCCAAAGGGGGGGGGCGGACTATGGCTACACCTTC. It is translated as CASSYPQRGGADYGYTF.

This clonotype was counted ten times or more. V usage is TRBV18 and J usage is TRBJ2-2; no clear D. The length of the CDR3 is 15 residues. Germline CDR1 is KGHSH and CDR2 is LQKENI. V was pared by 2 bases and J by 6 bases, with 13 bases between. CDR3 amino acids: CASSPSSGVAGELFF. The CDR3, as DNA: TGTGCCAGCTCACCAAGTTCCGGTGTCGCCGGGGAGCTGTTTTTT.

The table lists this clonotype with many counts. The chain couples TRBV19 to TRBJ1-2; tentatively, D is TRBD1 (5 bases). The germline gives CDR1 LNHDA, CDR2 SQIVND (reference sequence). With 2 bases removed from V and 7 bases from J, the gap between germline ends came to 14 bases. This CDR3 is built from 14 residues. CDR3 region: CASSISRETGGYTF. As DNA, the CDR3 is TGTGCCAGTAGTATATCCAGGGAAACCGGTGGCTACACCTTC.

This clonotype showed up many times. The CDR3 loop reads CASSYWAGSNTGELFF. The CDR3 DNA reads as TGTGCCAGCAGTTATTGGGCGGGATCGAACACCGGGGAGCTGTTTTTT. The chain employs TRBV6-2 or TRBV6-3 and TRBJ2-2, with a possible D match to TRBD2 (6 bases). Germline CDR1 MNHEY, CDR2 SVGEGT. V was trimmed by 3 bases and J by 0 bases, leaving 11 bases between them. The CDR3 totals 16 residues.

This clonotype was recorded at least ten times. The V call is TRBV5-4, the J call TRBJ2-2; D is unresolved. Germline CDR1 SGHNT, CDR2 YYREEE (reference sequence). The V and J ends lost 3 bases and 4 bases respectively, with 13 bases between them. The CDR3 runs 15 residues. The CDR3 DNA reads as TGTGCCAGCAGCTCTGCCCAGAGGACCACCGGGGAGCTGTTTTTT. Its translation is CASSSAQRTTGELFF.

This chain joins TRBV12-3 or TRBV12-4 and TRBJ2-2; 9 bases match TRBD2. J gave up 6 bases and V 3 bases, and 2 bases lay outside the gene matches. This CDR3 comprises 14 residues. For the CDR3, the DNA is TGTGCCAGCAGTTTTAGCGGGAGCGCCGGGGAGCTGTTTTTT. This translates into CASSFSGSAGELFF.